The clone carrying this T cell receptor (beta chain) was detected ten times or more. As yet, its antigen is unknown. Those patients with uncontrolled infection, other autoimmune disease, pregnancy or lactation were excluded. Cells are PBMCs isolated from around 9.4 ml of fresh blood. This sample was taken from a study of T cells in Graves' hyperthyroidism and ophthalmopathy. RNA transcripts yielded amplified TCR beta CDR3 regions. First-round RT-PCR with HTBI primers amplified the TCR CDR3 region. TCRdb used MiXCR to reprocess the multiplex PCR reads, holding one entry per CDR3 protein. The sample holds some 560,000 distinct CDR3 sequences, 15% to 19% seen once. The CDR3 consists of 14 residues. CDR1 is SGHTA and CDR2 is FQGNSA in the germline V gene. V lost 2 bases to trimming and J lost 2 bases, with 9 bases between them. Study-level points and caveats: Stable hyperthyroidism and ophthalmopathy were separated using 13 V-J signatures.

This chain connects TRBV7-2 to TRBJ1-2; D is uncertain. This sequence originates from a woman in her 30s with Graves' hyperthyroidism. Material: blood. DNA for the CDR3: TGTGCCAGCAGCTTAACTCAATCCAACTATGGCTACACCTTC. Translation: CASSLTQSNYGYTF.